These T cell receptor beta chains were read from a single sample in a study of lymphopenia after photon versus proton radiotherapy. The protocol was immunoSEQ multiplex PCR, while the TCRdb copy is restricted to in-frame clones and leaves out a portion. In the table there are 40,000 or so clones, roughly 92% of which are singletons. The sample in question was peripheral blood, obtained from a patient treated with photon-based radiotherapy. These receptors originate from a man aged 55 to 70 with cholangiocarcinoma. Each CDR3 is given with its conserved first and last residue. Fields, in order: J gene, clone size, D gene, V gene, CDR3 protein, CDR3 DNA. D genes are given only for firm matches. Expanded clones get a size class; other rows say once, few or many, or leave the size out.

j_call: TRBJ2-4
clone_size: NA
d_call: TRBD1
v_call: TRBV18
cdr3_aa: CASSQRQGDKNIQYF
cdr3_nt: TGTGCCAGCTCTCAGCGCCAGGGGGACAAAAACATTCAGTACTTC

j_call: TRBJ1-3
clone_size: once
d_call: NA
v_call: TRBV28
cdr3_aa: CASSLSLKGWVSGNTIYF
cdr3_nt: TGTGCCAGCAGTTTAAGCCTTAAGGGGTGGGTTTCTGGAAACACCATATATTTT

j_call: TRBJ2-7
clone_size: NA
d_call: NA
v_call: TRBV2
cdr3_aa: CASSFEQSIYEQYF
cdr3_nt: TGTGCCAGCAGTTTTGAGCAGAGCATCTACGAGCAGTACTTC

j_call: TRBJ2-1
clone_size: NA
d_call: NA
v_call: TRBV5-1
cdr3_aa: CASRLAGPYNEQFF
cdr3_nt: TGCGCCAGCAGACTCGCCGGGCCGTACAATGAGCAGTTCTTC

j_call: TRBJ1-1
clone_size: NA
d_call: NA
v_call: TRBV7-2
cdr3_aa: CASSEGWGRNTEAFF
cdr3_nt: TGTGCCAGCAGCGAAGGGTGGGGCAGAAACACTGAAGCTTTCTTT

j_call: TRBJ2-1
clone_size: NA
d_call: NA
v_call: TRBV18
cdr3_aa: CASSPSPYRGNEQFF
cdr3_nt: TGTGCCAGCTCACCCTCGCCTTACCGGGGGAATGAGCAGTTCTTC

j_call: TRBJ2-1
clone_size: NA
d_call: TRBD1
v_call: TRBV5-1
cdr3_aa: CASSLRQGVNNEQFF
cdr3_nt: TGCGCCAGCAGCTTGAGACAGGGGGTCAACAATGAGCAGTTCTTC

j_call: TRBJ2-1
clone_size: NA
d_call: NA
v_call: TRBV25-1
cdr3_aa: CASSEISLSNNEQFF
cdr3_nt: TGTGCCAGCAGTGAAATCTCCCTGTCAAACAATGAGCAGTTCTTC

j_call: TRBJ2-1
clone_size: NA
d_call: NA
v_call: TRBV14
cdr3_aa: CASSAPGHEQFF
cdr3_nt: TGTGCCAGCAGCGCCCCAGGACACGAGCAGTTCTTC

j_call: TRBJ2-5
clone_size: NA
d_call: NA
v_call: TRBV28
cdr3_aa: CASTPQVELGETQYF
cdr3_nt: TGTGCCAGCACCCCCCAGGTGGAGCTGGGGGAGACCCAGTACTTC

j_call: TRBJ2-4
clone_size: once
d_call: NA
v_call: TRBV28
cdr3_aa: CASSLFRNIQYF
cdr3_nt: TGTGCCAGCAGTTTATTTAGAAACATTCAGTACTTC

j_call: TRBJ2-3
clone_size: NA
d_call: NA
v_call: TRBV18
cdr3_aa: CASSPPRTLQYF
cdr3_nt: TGTGCCAGCTCACCACCACGGACCCTGCAGTATTTT

j_call: TRBJ2-7
clone_size: NA
d_call: NA
v_call: TRBV5-4
cdr3_aa: CASSSDGVEQYF
cdr3_nt: TGTGCCAGCAGCTCCGACGGGGTCGAGCAGTACTTC

j_call: TRBJ1-2
clone_size: NA
d_call: TRBD1
v_call: TRBV6-4
cdr3_aa: CASSDSGQGLNYGYTF
cdr3_nt: TGTGCCAGCAGTGACTCTGGACAGGGGTTAAACTATGGCTACACCTTC

j_call: TRBJ1-1
clone_size: NA
d_call: NA
v_call: TRBV11-2
cdr3_aa: CASSLTGVTEAFF
cdr3_nt: TGTGCCAGCAGCTTAACGGGGGTTACTGAAGCTTTCTTT

j_call: TRBJ2-7
clone_size: NA
d_call: NA
v_call: TRBV6-1
cdr3_aa: CASNPGTAAYEQYF
cdr3_nt: TGTGCCAGCAATCCCGGGACTGCCGCCTACGAGCAGTACTTC

j_call: TRBJ1-1
clone_size: NA
d_call: NA
v_call: TRBV11-3
cdr3_aa: CASSLEQETEAFF
cdr3_nt: TGTGCCAGCAGCTTAGAACAGGAAACTGAAGCTTTCTTT

j_call: TRBJ2-7
clone_size: NA
d_call: NA
v_call: TRBV18
cdr3_aa: CASSPSARAYEQYF
cdr3_nt: TGTGCCAGCTCACCATCTGCCAGGGCCTACGAGCAGTACTTC

j_call: TRBJ2-1
clone_size: few
d_call: NA
v_call: TRBV2
cdr3_aa: CASRGWAYNEQFF
cdr3_nt: TGTGCCAGCAGGGGTTGGGCCTACAATGAGCAGTTCTTC

j_call: TRBJ2-5
clone_size: NA
d_call: TRBD1
v_call: TRBV15
cdr3_aa: CATSRERTGQETQYF
cdr3_nt: TGTGCCACCAGCAGAGAACGGACAGGGCAAGAGACCCAGTACTTC

j_call: TRBJ2-7
clone_size: NA
d_call: NA
v_call: TRBV11-3
cdr3_aa: CASSPLGPVSYEQYF
cdr3_nt: TGTGCCAGCAGCCCGTTGGGGCCAGTCTCCTACGAGCAGTACTTC

j_call: TRBJ1-5
clone_size: NA
d_call: TRBD1
v_call: TRBV15
cdr3_aa: CATSSSQGANQPQHF
cdr3_nt: TGTGCCACCAGCTCATCACAGGGGGCCAATCAGCCCCAGCATTTT

j_call: TRBJ2-7
clone_size: NA
d_call: TRBD2
v_call: TRBV7-6
cdr3_aa: CASSLQREGVEQYF
cdr3_nt: TGTGCCAGCAGCTTGCAGCGGGAGGGCGTCGAGCAGTACTTC

j_call: TRBJ2-3
clone_size: NA
d_call: NA
v_call: TRBV2
cdr3_aa: CASSELAADTQYF
cdr3_nt: TGTGCCAGCAGTGAACTGGCAGCAGATACGCAGTATTTT

j_call: TRBJ2-1
clone_size: once
d_call: TRBD2
v_call: TRBV19
cdr3_aa: CASSVGLAGSVDEQFF
cdr3_nt: TGTGCCAGTAGTGTAGGACTAGCGGGTTCGGTAGATGAGCAGTTCTTC

j_call: TRBJ2-1
clone_size: NA
d_call: NA
v_call: TRBV6-4
cdr3_aa: CASSDSPGTPSYNEQFF
cdr3_nt: TGTGCCAGCAGTGACTCGCCCGGGACCCCCTCCTACAATGAGCAGTTCTTC

j_call: TRBJ2-5
clone_size: once
d_call: NA
v_call: TRBV4-2
cdr3_aa: CASSQGGTQYF
cdr3_nt: TGTGCCAGCAGCCAAGGGGGGACCCAGTACTTC

j_call: TRBJ2-2
clone_size: NA
d_call: NA
v_call: TRBV5-6
cdr3_aa: CASTLRGWDTGELFF
cdr3_nt: TGTGCCAGCACCCTCAGGGGTTGGGACACCGGGGAGCTGTTTTTT

j_call: TRBJ2-7
clone_size: NA
d_call: TRBD1
v_call: TRBV5-1
cdr3_aa: CASSKDREYEQYF
cdr3_nt: TGCGCCAGCAGCAAGGACAGGGAGTACGAGCAGTACTTC

j_call: TRBJ2-7
clone_size: NA
d_call: NA
v_call: TRBV6-5
cdr3_aa: CASRQGYEQYF
cdr3_nt: TGTGCCAGCAGGCAGGGCTACGAGCAGTACTTC

j_call: TRBJ2-7
clone_size: once
d_call: TRBD2
v_call: TRBV28
cdr3_aa: CASSGLAGVGFGYEQYF
cdr3_nt: TGTGCCAGCAGCGGACTAGCGGGAGTTGGTTTTGGCTACGAGCAGTACTTC

j_call: TRBJ1-5
clone_size: NA
d_call: TRBD1
v_call: TRBV18
cdr3_aa: CASSPDRVGSGQPQHF
cdr3_nt: TGTGCCAGCTCACCCGACAGGGTTGGGTCGGGTCAGCCCCAGCATTTT

j_call: TRBJ2-4
clone_size: NA
d_call: NA
v_call: TRBV7-2
cdr3_aa: CASSFGPKIGIQYF
cdr3_nt: TGTGCCAGCAGTTTCGGGCCAAAGATCGGCATTCAGTACTTC

j_call: TRBJ2-3
clone_size: NA
d_call: NA
v_call: TRBV5-1
cdr3_aa: CASSLAPHTDTQYF
cdr3_nt: TGCGCCAGCAGCTTGGCGCCTCACACAGATACGCAGTATTTT

j_call: TRBJ1-3
clone_size: NA
d_call: TRBD1
v_call: TRBV10-3
cdr3_aa: CAISGDRETGNTIYF
cdr3_nt: TGTGCCATCAGTGGGGACAGGGAGACTGGAAACACCATATATTTT

j_call: TRBJ1-1
clone_size: NA
d_call: TRBD1
v_call: TRBV4-2
cdr3_aa: CASSPGTGGTRLSWNTEAFF
cdr3_nt: TGTGCCAGCAGCCCGGGGACAGGGGGCACCCGGCTCTCGTGGAACACTGAAGCTTTCTTT

j_call: TRBJ1-1
clone_size: NA
d_call: NA
v_call: TRBV19
cdr3_aa: CASSRLQALSGNTEAFF
cdr3_nt: TGTGCCAGTAGTAGATTACAGGCCCTCAGTGGGAACACTGAAGCTTTCTTT

j_call: TRBJ2-1
clone_size: NA
d_call: NA
v_call: TRBV6-1
cdr3_aa: CASKALIGNEQFF
cdr3_nt: TGTGCCAGCAAGGCTCTTATCGGAAATGAGCAGTTCTTC

j_call: TRBJ1-6
clone_size: NA
d_call: TRBD1
v_call: TRBV5-1
cdr3_aa: CASRKGDRVGSPLHF
cdr3_nt: TGCGCCAGCAGGAAGGGAGACAGGGTCGGTTCACCCCTCCACTTT

j_call: TRBJ1-1
clone_size: NA
d_call: NA
v_call: TRBV7-9
cdr3_aa: CASSLVRPRSTEAFF
cdr3_nt: TGTGCCAGCAGCTTAGTCCGCCCTAGGTCCACTGAAGCTTTCTTT

j_call: TRBJ2-2
clone_size: once
d_call: NA
v_call: TRBV25-1
cdr3_aa: CASSVQDNTGELFF
cdr3_nt: TGTGCCAGCAGTGTACAGGATAACACCGGGGAGCTGTTTTTT

j_call: TRBJ2-2
clone_size: NA
d_call: NA
v_call: TRBV19
cdr3_aa: CASSPGRHTGELFF
cdr3_nt: TGTGCCAGTAGCCCCGGACGGCACACCGGGGAGCTGTTTTTT

j_call: TRBJ2-2
clone_size: NA
d_call: TRBD1
v_call: TRBV5-1
cdr3_aa: CASLRTGGGTGELFF
cdr3_nt: TGCGCCAGCCTACGGACAGGGGGCGGGACCGGGGAGCTGTTTTTT

j_call: TRBJ2-7
clone_size: NA
d_call: NA
v_call: TRBV28
cdr3_aa: CASTDISPYGQYF
cdr3_nt: TGTGCCAGCACGGACATCTCACCCTACGGGCAGTACTTC